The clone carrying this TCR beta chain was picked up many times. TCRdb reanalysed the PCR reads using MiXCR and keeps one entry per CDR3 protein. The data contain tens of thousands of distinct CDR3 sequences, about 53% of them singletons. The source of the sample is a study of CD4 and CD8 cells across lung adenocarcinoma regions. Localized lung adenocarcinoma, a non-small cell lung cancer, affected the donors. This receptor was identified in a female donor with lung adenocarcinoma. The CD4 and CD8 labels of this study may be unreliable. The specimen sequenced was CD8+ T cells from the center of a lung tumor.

The CDR3 sequence: CASSHLTGDTRGYTF. CDR3 coding DNA: TGCGCCAGCAGCCACCTGACAGGGGATACTCGGGGCTACACCTTC. The rearrangement joins TRBV4-1 to TRBJ1-2, with TRBD1 identical over 8 bases. Losses at the gene ends were 3 bases for V and 8 bases for J; bases not matched to a gene: 11. Germline CDR1 and CDR2: MGHRA and YSYEKL. The CDR3 extends over 15 amino acids.